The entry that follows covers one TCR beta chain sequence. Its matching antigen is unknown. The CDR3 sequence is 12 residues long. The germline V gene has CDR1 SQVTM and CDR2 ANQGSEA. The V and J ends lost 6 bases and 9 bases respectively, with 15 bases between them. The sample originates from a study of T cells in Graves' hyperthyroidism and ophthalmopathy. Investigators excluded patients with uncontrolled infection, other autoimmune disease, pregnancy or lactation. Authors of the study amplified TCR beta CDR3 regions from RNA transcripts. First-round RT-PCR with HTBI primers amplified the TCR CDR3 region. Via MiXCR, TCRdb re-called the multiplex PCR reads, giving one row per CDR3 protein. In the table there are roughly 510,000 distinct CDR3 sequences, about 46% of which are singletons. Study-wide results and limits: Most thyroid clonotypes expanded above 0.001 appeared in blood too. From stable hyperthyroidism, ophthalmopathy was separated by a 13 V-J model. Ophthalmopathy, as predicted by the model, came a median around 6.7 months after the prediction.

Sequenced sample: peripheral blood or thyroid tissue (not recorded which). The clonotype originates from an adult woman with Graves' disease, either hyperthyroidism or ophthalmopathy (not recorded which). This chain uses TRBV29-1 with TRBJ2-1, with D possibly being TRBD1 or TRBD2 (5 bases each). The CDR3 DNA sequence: TGCAGCGTCGGGACCCCGGAGCTTGAGCAGTTCTTC. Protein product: CSVGTPELEQFF.